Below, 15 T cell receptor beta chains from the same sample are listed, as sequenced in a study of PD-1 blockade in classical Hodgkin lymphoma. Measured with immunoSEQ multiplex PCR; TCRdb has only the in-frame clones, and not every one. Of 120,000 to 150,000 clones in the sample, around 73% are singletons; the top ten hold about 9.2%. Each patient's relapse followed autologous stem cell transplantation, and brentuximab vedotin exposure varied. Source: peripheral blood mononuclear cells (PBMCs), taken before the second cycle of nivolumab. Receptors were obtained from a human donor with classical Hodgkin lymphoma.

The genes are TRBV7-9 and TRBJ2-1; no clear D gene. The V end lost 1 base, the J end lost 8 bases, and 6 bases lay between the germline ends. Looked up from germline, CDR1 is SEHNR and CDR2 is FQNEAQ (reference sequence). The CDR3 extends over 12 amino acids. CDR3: CASSLDYYEQFF. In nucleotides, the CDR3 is TGTGCCAGCAGCTTAGATTACTATGAGCAGTTCTTC.

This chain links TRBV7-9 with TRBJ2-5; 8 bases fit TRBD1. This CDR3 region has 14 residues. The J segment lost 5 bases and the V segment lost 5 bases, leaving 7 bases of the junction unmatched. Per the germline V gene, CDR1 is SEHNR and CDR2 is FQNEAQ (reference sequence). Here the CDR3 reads CASSHGQGFETQYF. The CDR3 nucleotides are TGTGCCAGCAGCCACGGACAGGGTTTTGAGACCCAGTACTTC.

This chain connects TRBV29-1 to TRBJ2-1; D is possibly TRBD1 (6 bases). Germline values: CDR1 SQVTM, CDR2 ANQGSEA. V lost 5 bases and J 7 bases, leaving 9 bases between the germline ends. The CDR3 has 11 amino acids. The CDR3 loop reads CSVFRGNEQFF. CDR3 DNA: TGCAGCGTTTTCAGGGGAAATGAGCAGTTCTTC.

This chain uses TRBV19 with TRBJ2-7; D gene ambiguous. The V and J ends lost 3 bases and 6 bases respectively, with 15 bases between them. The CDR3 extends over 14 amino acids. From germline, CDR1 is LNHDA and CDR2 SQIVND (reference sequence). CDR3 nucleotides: TGTGCCAGTAGTATTAAACCGGGCTCCGTCGAGCAGTACTTC. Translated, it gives CASSIKPGSVEQYF.

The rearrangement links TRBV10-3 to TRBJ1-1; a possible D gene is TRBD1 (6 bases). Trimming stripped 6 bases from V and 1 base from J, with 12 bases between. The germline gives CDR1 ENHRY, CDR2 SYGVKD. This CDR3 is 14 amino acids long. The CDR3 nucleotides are TGTGCCATCAGACCCTCAGGGGAGAACACTGAAGCTTTCTTT. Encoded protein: CAIRPSGENTEAFF.

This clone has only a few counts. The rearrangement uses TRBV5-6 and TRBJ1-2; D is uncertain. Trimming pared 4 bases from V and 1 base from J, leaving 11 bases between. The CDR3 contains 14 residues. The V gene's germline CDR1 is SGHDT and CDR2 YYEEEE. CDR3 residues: CASSPPEGNYGYTF. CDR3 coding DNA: TGTGCCAGCAGCCCCCCAGAGGGTAACTATGGCTACACCTTC.

The CDR3 DNA reads as TGTGCCAGCAGTGAAGTCCTCTTCTACGAGCAGTACTTC. It specifies CASSEVLFYEQYF. V and J are TRBV2 and TRBJ2-7; D unclear. V lost 1 base, J lost 3 bases, and 7 bases lay in between. Looked up from germline, CDR1 is SNHLY and CDR2 is FYNNEI. The CDR3 runs 13 residues.

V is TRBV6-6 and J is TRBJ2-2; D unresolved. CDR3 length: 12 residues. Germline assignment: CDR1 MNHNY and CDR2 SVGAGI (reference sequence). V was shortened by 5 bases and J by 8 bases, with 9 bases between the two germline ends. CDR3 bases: TGTGCCAGCAGTGCCCGGTCGGGGGAGCTGTTTTTT. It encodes CASSARSGELFF.

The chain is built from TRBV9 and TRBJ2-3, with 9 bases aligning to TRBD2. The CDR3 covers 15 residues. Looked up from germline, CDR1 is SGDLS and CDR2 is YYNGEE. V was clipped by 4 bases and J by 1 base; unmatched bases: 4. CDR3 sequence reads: CASSTRLAGTDTQYF. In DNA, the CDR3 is TGTGCCAGCAGCACCAGACTAGCGGGCACAGATACGCAGTATTTT.

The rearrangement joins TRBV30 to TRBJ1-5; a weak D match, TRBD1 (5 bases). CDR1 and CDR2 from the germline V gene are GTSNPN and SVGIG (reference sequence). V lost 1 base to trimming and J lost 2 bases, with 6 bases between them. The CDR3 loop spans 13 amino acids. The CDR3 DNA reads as TGTGCCTGGAGTGCGGGGGGCAATCAGCCCCAGCATTTT. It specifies CAWSAGGNQPQHF. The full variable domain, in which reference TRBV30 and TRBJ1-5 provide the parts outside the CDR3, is SQTIHQWPATLVQPVGSPLSLECTVEGTSNPNLYWYRQAAGRGLQLLFYSVGIGQISSEVPQNLSASRPQDRQFILSSKKLLLSDSGFYLCAWSAGGNQPQHFGDGTRLSIL.

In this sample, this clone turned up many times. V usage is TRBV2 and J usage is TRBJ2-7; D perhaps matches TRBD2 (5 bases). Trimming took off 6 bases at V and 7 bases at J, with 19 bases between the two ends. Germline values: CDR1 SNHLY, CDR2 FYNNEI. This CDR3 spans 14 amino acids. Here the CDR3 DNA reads TGTGCCAGCAGCCAAAGGAGGCCCCGCGGGGAGCAGTACTTC. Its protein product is CASSQRRPRGEQYF.

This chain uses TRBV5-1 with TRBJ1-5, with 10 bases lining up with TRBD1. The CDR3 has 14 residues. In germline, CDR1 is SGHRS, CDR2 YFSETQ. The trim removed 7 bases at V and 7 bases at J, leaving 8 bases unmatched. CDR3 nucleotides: TGCGCCAGCGTACCCGGGACAGGGGCCCAGCCCCAGCATTTT. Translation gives CASVPGTGAQPQHF.

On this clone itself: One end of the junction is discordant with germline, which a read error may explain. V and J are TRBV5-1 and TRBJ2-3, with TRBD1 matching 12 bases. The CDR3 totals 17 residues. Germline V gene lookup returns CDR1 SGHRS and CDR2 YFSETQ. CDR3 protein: CASSLVSGTGGSQSHHF. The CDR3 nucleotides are TGCGCCAGCAGCTTGGTCTCCGGGACAGGGGGCTCCCAATCGCACCATTTT.

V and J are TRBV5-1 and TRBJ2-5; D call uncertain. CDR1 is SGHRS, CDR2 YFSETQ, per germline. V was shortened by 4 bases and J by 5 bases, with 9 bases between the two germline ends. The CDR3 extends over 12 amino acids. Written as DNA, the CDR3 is TGCGCCAGCAGCGAGAAGAAGGAGACCCAGTACTTC. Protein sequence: CASSEKKETQYF.

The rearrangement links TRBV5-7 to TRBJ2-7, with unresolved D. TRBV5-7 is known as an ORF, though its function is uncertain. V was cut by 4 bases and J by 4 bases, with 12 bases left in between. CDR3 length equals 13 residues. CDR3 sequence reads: CASSRIYLYEQYF. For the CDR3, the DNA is TGTGCCAGCAGCCGGATATATTTGTACGAGCAGTACTTC.